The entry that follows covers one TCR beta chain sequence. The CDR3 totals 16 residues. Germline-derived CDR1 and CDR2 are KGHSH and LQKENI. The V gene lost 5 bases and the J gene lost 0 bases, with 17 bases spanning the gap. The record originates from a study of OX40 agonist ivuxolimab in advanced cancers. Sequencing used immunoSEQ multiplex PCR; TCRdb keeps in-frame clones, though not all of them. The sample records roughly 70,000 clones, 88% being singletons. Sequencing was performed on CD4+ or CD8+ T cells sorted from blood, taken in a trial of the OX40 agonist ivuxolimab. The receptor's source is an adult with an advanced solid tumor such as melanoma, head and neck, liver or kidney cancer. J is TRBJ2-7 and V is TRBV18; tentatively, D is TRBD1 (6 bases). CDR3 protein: CASSARTVASSYEQYF. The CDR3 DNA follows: TGTGCCAGCTCAGCACGGACAGTTGCAAGCTCCTACGAGCAGTACTTC.